This T cell receptor (beta chain) was recorded in a study of tumor and adjacent non-tumor tissue in lung cancer (dated by TCRdb to the late 2010s). Regarding the research as a whole: Patients with adenocarcinoma (approximately 12), squamous cell carcinoma (2) and small cell lung cancer (1) were included in the cohort. In total, sequencing yielded over 95 million productive TCRbeta reads, which works out to an average of about 4.2 million reads per sample. Using bulk TCRbeta repertoires from roughly 14 lung cancer patients, the study set lung tumor tissue side by side with matched distant non-tumor lung tissue. The approximately 15 patients were aged roughly 30 to 85 years, included roughly ten men and 5 women, and had TNM stage I to III disease. TCRbeta CDR3 sequencing was performed on 25 to 35 paired specimens, with one tumor sample and one normal lung sample collected per patient. General findings and caveats noted by the study authors: The sequencing platform is not named in the methods, and unique molecular identifiers are not mentioned. Younger patients had significantly higher TCR diversity, and higher tumor TCR diversity was associated with shorter overall and disease-free survival. Peripheral blood was not sequenced, so blood TCRbeta repertoires in these lung cancer patients were not examined. A significantly larger cumulative share of the repertoire was made up by the top 100 clones in normal lung than in tumor tissue. Only roughly 14 patients were in the cohort, and the authors stated that larger samples and more detailed clinical data are needed. Tumor tissue showed significantly greater TCR diversity (inverse Simpson) than normal lung tissue (roughly 430 vs 170, P = 0.0075, Mann-Whitney U test).

RNA was isolated from bulk unsorted tissue, and RNA quality was assessed with a NanoDrop ND-1000 and an Agilent 2100. For the normal lung samples, distant non-tumor tissue was collected more than 3 cm away from the tumor edge. All donors had newly diagnosed lung cancer, had not received prior chemotherapy, and were admitted for thoracic surgery in China between August and November 2014. Patients with previous radiotherapy or chemotherapy, or with another concurrent cancer, were excluded from the study. Pieces of surgical tissue measuring about 1-2 cm3 were kept in RNAlater solution and stored at -80 degrees C until use. In the case of this clonotype: Its antigen is unknown. Sequence at one end of the junction differs from germline and may be a read error.

The CDR3, from cysteine to phenylalanine, totals 16 residues. Here the CDR3 DNA is all that survives: 48 bases in frame from base 1. CDR1 and CDR2 are drawn from the germline V gene: MGHRA, YSYEKL. Library generation was performed with multiplex PCR. TCRdb records Illumina HiSeq 2500 as the sequencer. Following protocols modified from ARM-PCR, the researchers constructed TCRbeta libraries through three rounds of nested PCR with primers (Table S4). Before sequencing, PCR products of 200-500 bp were excised from the gel and purified with the QIAquick gel extraction kit. In the source study's methods: Trimmomatic was used to clean the reads, FLASH merged the cleaned reads into complete CDR3 sequences, and MiTCR assigned the sequences to V(D)J germline segments. Clonal diversity was computed as the inverse Simpson's index with VDJtools. In-frame sequences lacking a premature stop codon were counted as productive reads. TCRdb handled the public reads itself, with Q25 trimming in fastp and clone calling in MiXCR, and kept productive beta chains. Identical CDR3 proteins give one entry, which carries the most common genes and DNA. These V and J calls derive from TCRdb rather than the authors' analysis. The sample has about 86,000 distinct CDR3 sequences on record, 76% of them singletons. Of the sample, about a fifth falls within the top ten clones.

In this chain, TRBV4-1 is recombined with TRBJ2-7; the D gene is possibly TRBD1, with 6 bases matching. Sequenced sample: distant non-tumor lung tissue. This TCR was sampled from a woman between 45 and 60 years old with non-small cell lung cancer. The CDR3 region: CARSLDRSAGVLEQYF. Here is the DNA: TGCGCCCGCAGCCTCGACAGGTCGGCAGGGGTTCTTGAGCAGTACTTC.